This entry lists 15 T cell receptor beta chains sequenced from one sample in a study of preoperative IRX-2 immunotherapy in early breast cancer (dated by TCRdb to between 2019 and 2020). The sample's treatment or condition, from its label and the paper: preoperative locoregional IRX-2 cytokine immunotherapy. Library preparation employed the immunoSEQ multiplex PCR assay. The table comes from immuneACCESS by way of TCRdb, which keeps in-frame sequences with V and J called. Part of the clones is missing from these tables; in studies checked, under half for an unresolved V gene and the rest for unknown reasons. Present in this sample are roughly 43,000 clones, about 95% of which were seen just once. Together, the top ten hold roughly 1.5% of the sample. The sample was tumor tissue, taken after IRX-2 immunotherapy. Source of these receptors: a human donor with breast cancer.

This rearrangement joins TRBV28 to TRBJ2-1; D gene uncertain. V gave up 5 bases and J gave up 7 bases, with 12 bases separating them. In germline, CDR1 is MDHEN, CDR2 SYDVKM. CDR3 length equals 13 residues. The CDR3 coding sequence is TGTGCCAGCAGTCGGTACTCTTGGAATGAGCAGTTCTTC. This sequence encodes CASSRYSWNEQFF.

The rearrangement links TRBV29-1 to TRBJ2-3, with 16 bases identical to TRBD2. The V gene's germline CDR1 is SQVTM and CDR2 ANQGSEA. The CDR3 contains 18 residues. V dropped 7 bases and J dropped 2; count of bases not matched to a gene: 12. The DNA for the CDR3 is TGCAGCGGCCGGGGACTAGCGGGAGGGAAGGATTACACAGATACGCAGTATTTT. It specifies CSGRGLAGGKDYTDTQYF.

This chain joins TRBV2 and TRBJ2-7; 7 bases agree with TRBD1. V lost 1 base, J lost 5 bases, and 5 bases stayed unmatched. Germline V lookup: CDR1 SNHLY, CDR2 FYNNEI. The CDR3 totals 14 residues. The CDR3 DNA follows: TGTGCCAGCAGTGAAGACAGGGGATCGGACGAGCAGTACTTC. Protein: CASSEDRGSDEQYF. The entire variable domain, with the rest obtained from reference TRBV2 and TRBJ2-7, is as follows: EPEVTQTPSHQVTQMGQEVILRCVPISNHLYFYWYRQILGQKVEFLVSFYNNEISEKSEIFDDQFSVERPDGSNFTLKIRSTKLEDSAMYFCASSEDRGSDEQYFGPGTRLTVT.

The rearrangement joins TRBV5-6 to TRBJ1-2, with TRBD1 matching over 7 bases. The V gene's germline CDR1 is SGHDT and CDR2 YYEEEE. V trimming: 4 bases; J trimming: 4 bases; junction bases outside the gene matches: 7. The CDR3 runs 14 residues. The CDR3: CASSLDRPIYGYTF. The CDR3 DNA reads as TGTGCCAGCAGCCTGGACAGGCCGATCTATGGCTACACCTTC.

The CDR3 DNA is TGTGCCAGCTTAAGGCATCGCGTACAAAGTCGGGCCAACGTCCTGACTTTC. Translating it yields CASLRHRVQSRANVLTF. The rearrangement uses TRBV5-7 and TRBJ2-6; D is unclear. Being an ORF, TRBV5-7 has a function that is uncertain. The length of the CDR3 is 17 residues. V was pared by 7 bases and J by 5 bases, with 22 bases between.

This chain uses TRBV7-2 with TRBJ2-7; 9 nucleotides agree with TRBD1. This CDR3 has 15 amino acids. Trimming removed 5 bases from V and 2 bases from J; junction bases left unmatched: 7. The germline CDR1 and CDR2 sequences are SGHTA and FQGNSA. The CDR3 sequence: CASSTPGQGTYEQYF. CDR3 coding DNA: TGTGCCAGCAGCACACCGGGACAGGGAACCTACGAGCAGTACTTC.

This sequence joins TRBV28 and TRBJ2-3, with 7 bases matching TRBD1. Trimming took 5 bases from V and 0 from J; bases not matched to a gene: 5. CDR3 length: 15 residues. Per the germline V gene, CDR1 is MDHEN and CDR2 is SYDVKM. CDR3 region: CASSDTTGSTDTQYF. The CDR3 DNA is TGTGCCAGCAGTGACACGACAGGGAGCACAGATACGCAGTATTTT.

This clone was recorded only once. The CDR3 region is CASSDPSYQVHRTQHF. CDR3 DNA: TGTGCCAGCAGTGACCCGAGTTATCAGGTCCACAGAACCCAGCATTTT. V usage is TRBV6-4 and J usage is TRBJ1-5; D not certain. CDR3 length: 16 residues. V was clipped by 2 bases and J by 11 bases, with 22 bases between them. The germline V gene has CDR1 MRHNA and CDR2 SNTAGT.

The rearrangement uses TRBV11-2 and TRBJ2-1; a possible D gene is TRBD1 (5 bases). The CDR3 has 12 residues. CDR1 and CDR2 (germline): SGHAT, FQNNGV. Trimming shortened V by 4 bases and J by 8 bases, and 9 bases separated the two germline ends. This CDR3 reads CASSSYRHEQFF. CDR3 in DNA: TGTGCCAGCAGCTCGTACAGGCATGAGCAGTTCTTC.

This chain uses TRBV30 with TRBJ2-1, with a weak D call TRBD1 (5 bases). CDR1 is GTSNPN, CDR2 SVGIG, per germline (reference sequence). V dropped 0 bases and J dropped 9 bases, with 15 bases sitting between them. There are 14 residues in the CDR3. CDR3 sequence reads: CAWSVDPLDSEQFF. CDR3 in DNA: TGTGCCTGGAGTGTAGACCCTCTCGACAGTGAGCAGTTCTTC.

The chain couples TRBV27 to TRBJ1-4; possible D gene TRBD1, 5 bases. The CDR3 contains 12 residues. Trimming cost V 8 bases and J 8 bases, with 12 bases left between them. Germline lookup yields CDR1 MNHEY and CDR2 SMNVEV (reference sequence). CDR3 residues: CASGRWGEKLFF. CDR3 bases: TGTGCCAGCGGACGGTGGGGGGAAAAACTGTTTTTT.

The chain carries TRBV19 and TRBJ1-4; possibly TRBD1 for D (5 bases). Per the germline V gene, CDR1 is LNHDA and CDR2 is SQIVND (reference sequence). The CDR3 has 15 residues. Trimming stripped 5 bases from V and 3 bases from J, with 13 bases between. The chain's CDR3 is CASSPSGKPNEKLFF. The CDR3 bases are TGTGCCAGTAGTCCCTCAGGGAAACCTAATGAAAAACTGTTTTTT.

V and J are TRBV21-1 and TRBJ2-3; no DNA check was done on the table's D call, TRBD2. TRBV21-1 represents a pseudogene. The CDR3 length is 21 residues. CDR3 sequence reads: CASSPPAVAEPQVGATDTQYF. In nucleotides, the CDR3 is TGTGCCAGCAGCCCCCCCGCGGTAGCGGAGCCGCAAGTTGGAGCCACAGATACGCAGTATTTT.

CDR3 protein: CASSYGQLGNYGYTF. CDR3 DNA sequence: TGTGCCAGCAGTTACGGGCAGTTGGGTAACTATGGCTACACCTTC. The genes are TRBV6-6 and TRBJ1-2; D remains ambiguous. Germline values: CDR1 MNHNY, CDR2 SVGAGI (reference sequence). This CDR3 has 15 amino acids. Trimming pared 2 bases from V and 1 base from J, leaving 11 bases between.

The chain carries TRBV29-1 and TRBJ1-2; D is undetermined. Germline CDR1 reads SQVTM; CDR2 reads ANQGSEA. The germline V and J ends were trimmed by 2 bases and 0 bases, with 4 bases remaining between them. The CDR3 loop spans 12 amino acids. The CDR3 is CSVEWTNYGYTF. The DNA for the CDR3 is TGCAGCGTTGAATGGACTAACTATGGCTACACCTTC.